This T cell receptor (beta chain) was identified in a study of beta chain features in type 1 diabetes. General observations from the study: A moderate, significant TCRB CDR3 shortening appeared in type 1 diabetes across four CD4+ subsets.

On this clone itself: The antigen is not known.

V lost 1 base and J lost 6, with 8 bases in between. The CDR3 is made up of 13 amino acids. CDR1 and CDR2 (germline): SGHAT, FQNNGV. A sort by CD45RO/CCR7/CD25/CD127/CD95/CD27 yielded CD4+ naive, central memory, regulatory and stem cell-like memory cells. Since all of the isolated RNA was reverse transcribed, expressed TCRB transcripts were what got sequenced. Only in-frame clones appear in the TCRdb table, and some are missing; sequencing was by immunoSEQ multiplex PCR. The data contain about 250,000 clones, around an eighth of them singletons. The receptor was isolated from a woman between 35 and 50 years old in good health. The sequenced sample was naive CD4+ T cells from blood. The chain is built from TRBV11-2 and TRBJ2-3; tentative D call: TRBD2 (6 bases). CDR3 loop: CASSLGGVDTQYF. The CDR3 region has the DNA TGTGCCAGCAGCTTAGGCGGGGTGGATACGCAGTATTTT.